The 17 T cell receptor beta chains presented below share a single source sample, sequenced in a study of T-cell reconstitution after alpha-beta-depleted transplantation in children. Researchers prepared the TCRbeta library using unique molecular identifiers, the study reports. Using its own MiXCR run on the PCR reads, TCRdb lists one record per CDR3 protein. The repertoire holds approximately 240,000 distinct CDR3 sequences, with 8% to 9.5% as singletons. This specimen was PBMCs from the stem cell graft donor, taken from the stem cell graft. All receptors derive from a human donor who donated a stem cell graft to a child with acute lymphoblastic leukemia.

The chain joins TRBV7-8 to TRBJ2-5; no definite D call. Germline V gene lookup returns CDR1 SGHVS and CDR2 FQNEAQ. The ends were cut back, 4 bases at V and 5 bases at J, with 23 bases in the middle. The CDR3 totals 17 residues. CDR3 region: CASSSLPGPHPPETQYF. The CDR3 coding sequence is TGTGCCAGCAGCTCCCTACCGGGCCCCCACCCGCCGGAGACCCAGTACTTC.

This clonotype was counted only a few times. The CDR3 reads CASSLTGQGFGYTF. The DNA of the CDR3 is TGTGCCAGCAGTCTCACCGGACAGGGTTTTGGCTACACCTTC. This chain joins TRBV6-2 or TRBV6-3 and TRBJ1-2; 8 bases fit TRBD1. CDR1 is MNHEY and CDR2 is SVGEGT in the germline V gene. Trimming at V came to 5 bases and at J to 7 bases, leaving 9 bases not matched to a gene. This CDR3 is 14 amino acids long.

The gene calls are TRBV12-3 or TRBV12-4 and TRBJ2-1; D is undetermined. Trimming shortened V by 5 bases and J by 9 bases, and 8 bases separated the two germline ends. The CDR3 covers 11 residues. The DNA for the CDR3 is TGTGCCAGCAGTAAGACTTGTGAGCAGTTCTTC. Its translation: CASSKTCEQFF.

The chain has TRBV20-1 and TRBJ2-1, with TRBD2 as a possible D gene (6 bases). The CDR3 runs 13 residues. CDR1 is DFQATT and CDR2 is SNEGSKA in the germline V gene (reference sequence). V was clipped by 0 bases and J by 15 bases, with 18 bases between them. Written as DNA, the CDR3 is TGCAGTGCTAGAGATGGGAGGTCTTCGGGGTTGTTCTTC. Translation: CSARDGRSSGLFF.

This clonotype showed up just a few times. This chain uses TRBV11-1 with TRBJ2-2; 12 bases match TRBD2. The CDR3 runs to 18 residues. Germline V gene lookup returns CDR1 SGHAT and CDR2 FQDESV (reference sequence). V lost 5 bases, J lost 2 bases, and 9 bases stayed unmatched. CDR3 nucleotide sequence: TGTGCCAGCAGCATTCGACTAGCGGGGGCCGAAAACACCGGGGAGCTGTTTTTT. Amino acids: CASSIRLAGAENTGELFF.

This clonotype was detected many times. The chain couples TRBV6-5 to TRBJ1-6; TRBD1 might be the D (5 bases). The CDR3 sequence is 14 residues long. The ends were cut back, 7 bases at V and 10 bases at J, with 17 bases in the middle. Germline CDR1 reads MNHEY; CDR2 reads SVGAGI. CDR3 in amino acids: CASTREMGGSPLHF. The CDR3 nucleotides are TGTGCCAGCACCCGAGAGATGGGGGGATCACCCCTCCACTTT.

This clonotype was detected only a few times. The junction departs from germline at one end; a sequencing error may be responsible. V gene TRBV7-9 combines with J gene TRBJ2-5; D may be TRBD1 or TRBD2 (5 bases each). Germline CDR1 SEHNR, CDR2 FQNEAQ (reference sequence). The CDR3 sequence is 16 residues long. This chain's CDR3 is CASSLALLEGQGTQYF. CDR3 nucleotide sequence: TGTGCCAGCAGCTTAGCGTTGCTAGAGGGGCAAGGGACCCAGTACTTC.

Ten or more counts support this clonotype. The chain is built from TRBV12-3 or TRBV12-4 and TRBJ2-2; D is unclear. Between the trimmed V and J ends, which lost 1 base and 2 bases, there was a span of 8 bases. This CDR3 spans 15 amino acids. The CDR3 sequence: CASSLGAPNTGELFF. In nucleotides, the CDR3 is TGTGCCAGCAGTTTAGGGGCCCCTAACACCGGGGAGCTGTTTTTT.

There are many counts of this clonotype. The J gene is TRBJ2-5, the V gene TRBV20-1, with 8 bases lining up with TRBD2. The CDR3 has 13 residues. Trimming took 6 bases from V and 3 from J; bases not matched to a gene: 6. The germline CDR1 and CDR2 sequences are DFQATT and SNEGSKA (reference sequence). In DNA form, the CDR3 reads TGCAGTGCCGCTCCGGGGGGGAAAGAGACCCAGTACTTC. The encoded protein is CSAAPGGKETQYF.

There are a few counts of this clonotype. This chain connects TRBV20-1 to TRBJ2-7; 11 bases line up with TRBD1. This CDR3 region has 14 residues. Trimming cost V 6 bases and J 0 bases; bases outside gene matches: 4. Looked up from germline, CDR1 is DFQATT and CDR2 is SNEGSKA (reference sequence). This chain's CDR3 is CSAVGQGDSYEQYF. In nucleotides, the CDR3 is TGCAGTGCAGTGGGACAGGGGGACTCCTACGAGCAGTACTTC.

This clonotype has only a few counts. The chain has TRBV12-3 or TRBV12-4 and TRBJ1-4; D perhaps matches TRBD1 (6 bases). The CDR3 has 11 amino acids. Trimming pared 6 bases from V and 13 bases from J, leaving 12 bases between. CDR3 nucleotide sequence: TGTGCCAGCAGACAACAGGGCCCACTGTTTTTT. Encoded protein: CASRQQGPLFF.

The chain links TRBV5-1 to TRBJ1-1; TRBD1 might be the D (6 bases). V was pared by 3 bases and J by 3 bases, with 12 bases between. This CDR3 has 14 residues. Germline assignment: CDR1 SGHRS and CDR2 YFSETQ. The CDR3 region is CASSSTGRDTEAFF. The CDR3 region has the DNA TGCGCCAGCAGCTCAACAGGGCGAGACACTGAAGCTTTCTTT.

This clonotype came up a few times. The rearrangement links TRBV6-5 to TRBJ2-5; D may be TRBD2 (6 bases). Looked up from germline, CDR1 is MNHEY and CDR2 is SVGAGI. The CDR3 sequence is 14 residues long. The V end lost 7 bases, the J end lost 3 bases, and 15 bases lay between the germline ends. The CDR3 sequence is CASIFGTSKETQYF. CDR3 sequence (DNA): TGTGCCAGCATTTTCGGGACTTCTAAAGAGACCCAGTACTTC.

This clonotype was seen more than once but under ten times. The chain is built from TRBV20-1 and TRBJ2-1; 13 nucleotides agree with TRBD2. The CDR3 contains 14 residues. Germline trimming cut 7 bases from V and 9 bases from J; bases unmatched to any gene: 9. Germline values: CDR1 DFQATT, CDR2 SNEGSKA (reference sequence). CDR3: CSGKTSGGSGEQFF. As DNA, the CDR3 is TGCAGTGGGAAGACTAGCGGGGGGTCCGGTGAGCAGTTCTTC.

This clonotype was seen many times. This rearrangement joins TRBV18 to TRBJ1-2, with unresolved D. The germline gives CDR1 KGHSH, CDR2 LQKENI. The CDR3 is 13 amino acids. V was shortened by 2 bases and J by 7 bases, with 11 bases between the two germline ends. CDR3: CASSPTREAGYTF. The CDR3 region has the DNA TGTGCCAGCTCACCAACCCGGGAGGCTGGCTACACCTTC.

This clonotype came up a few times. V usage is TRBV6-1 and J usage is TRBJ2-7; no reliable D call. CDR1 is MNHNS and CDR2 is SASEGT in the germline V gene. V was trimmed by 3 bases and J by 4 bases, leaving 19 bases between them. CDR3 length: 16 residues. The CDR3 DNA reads TGTGCCAGCAGTGAGCGGAGCGCGTCGGTCCGATACGAGCAGTACTTC. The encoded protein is CASSERSASVRYEQYF.

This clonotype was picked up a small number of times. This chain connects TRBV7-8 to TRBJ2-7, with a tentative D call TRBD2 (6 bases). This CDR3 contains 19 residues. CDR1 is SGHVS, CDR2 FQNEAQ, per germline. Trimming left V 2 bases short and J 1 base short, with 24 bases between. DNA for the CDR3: TGTGCCAGCAGCTTATGGCCCGTGGTCTCGGGGGAAAGGTCCTACGAGCAGTACTTC. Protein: CASSLWPVVSGERSYEQYF.